A selection of T cell receptor beta chains follows, all from one sample in a study of blood T cell repertoires in COVID-19. Profiled with immunoSEQ multiplex PCR; TCRdb holds only in-frame clones, not every one. The sample carries about 73,000 clones, 82% recorded once. The material sequenced was peripheral blood. The receptors were gathered from a woman aged 60-70 years with acute or convalescent COVID-19. Both conserved end residues are part of each CDR3. Each record gives: J gene, D gene, V gene, clone size, CDR3 protein, CDR3 DNA. The D gene is left open where the match is weak. Only some rows state a clone size, as once, few, many or a class for expanded clones.

j_gene: TRBJ2-5; d_gene: NA; v_gene: TRBV2; abundance: NA; CDR3aa: CASSRGGQGETQYF; CDR3nt: TGTGCCAGCAGTAGGGGGGGACAAGGGGAGACCCAGTACTTC
j_gene: TRBJ1-2; d_gene: NA; v_gene: TRBV6-5; abundance: NA; CDR3aa: CASIPRGGDYGYTF; CDR3nt: TGTGCCAGTATTCCCCGTGGAGGGGACTATGGCTACACCTTC
j_gene: TRBJ1-1; d_gene: NA; v_gene: TRBV15; abundance: NA; CDR3aa: CATSRDRVRAEAFF; CDR3nt: TGTGCCACCAGCAGAGATCGGGTCCGGGCTGAAGCTTTCTTT
j_gene: TRBJ2-1; d_gene: NA; v_gene: TRBV24-1; abundance: NA; CDR3aa: CATSPSPPNISHQFF; CDR3nt: TGTGCCACCAGTCCCTCCCCCCCCAACATCTCCCATCAGTTCTTC
j_gene: TRBJ2-1; d_gene: TRBD1; v_gene: TRBV6-4; abundance: once; CDR3aa: CASSELQGSEQFF; CDR3nt: TGTGCCAGCAGTGAATTACAGGGGTCTGAGCAGTTCTTC
j_gene: TRBJ2-2; d_gene: NA; v_gene: TRBV11-3; abundance: NA; CDR3aa: CASSSLVNTGELFF; CDR3nt: TGTGCCAGCAGCTCCCTCGTGAACACCGGGGAGCTGTTTTTT
j_gene: TRBJ1-3; d_gene: NA; v_gene: TRBV5-1; abundance: NA; CDR3aa: CASSLAGGSGNTIYF; CDR3nt: TGCGCCAGCAGCCTCGCGGGGGGGTCTGGAAACACCATATATTTT
j_gene: TRBJ2-5; d_gene: NA; v_gene: TRBV24-1; abundance: NA; CDR3aa: CATSEPAGSQETQYF; CDR3nt: TGTGCCACCAGTGAACCCGCCGGTAGCCAAGAGACCCAGTACTTC
j_gene: TRBJ2-1; d_gene: TRBD2; v_gene: TRBV10-3; abundance: NA; CDR3aa: CAISGTSGSGVRYNEQFF; CDR3nt: TGTGCCATCAGTGGGACTAGCGGGAGCGGGGTTAGGTACAATGAGCAGTTCTTC
j_gene: TRBJ1-5; d_gene: TRBD1; v_gene: TRBV18; abundance: NA; CDR3aa: CASSRQGSNQPQHF; CDR3nt: TGTGCCAGCTCACGACAGGGGAGCAATCAGCCCCAGCATTTT
j_gene: TRBJ1-4; d_gene: TRBD1; v_gene: TRBV18; abundance: NA; CDR3aa: CASSAIQGANEKLFF; CDR3nt: TGTGCCAGCTCAGCAATCCAGGGGGCAAATGAAAAACTGTTTTTT
j_gene: TRBJ1-2; d_gene: NA; v_gene: TRBV30; abundance: NA; CDR3aa: CANEEGAGYTF; CDR3nt: TGTGCCAACGAGGAGGGCGCTGGCTACACCTTC
j_gene: TRBJ1-5; d_gene: NA; v_gene: TRBV28; abundance: once; CDR3aa: CASSFDSGNQPQHF; CDR3nt: TGTGCCAGCAGTTTTGACAGCGGCAATCAGCCCCAGCATTTT
j_gene: TRBJ2-5; d_gene: NA; v_gene: TRBV11-3; abundance: NA; CDR3aa: CASSLGAVGSQETQYF; CDR3nt: TGTGCCAGCAGCTTAGGGGCTGTAGGAAGTCAAGAGACCCAGTACTTC
j_gene: TRBJ2-3; d_gene: NA; v_gene: TRBV30; abundance: few; CDR3aa: CAWSVSGSSTDTQYF; CDR3nt: TGTGCCTGGAGTGTATCGGGGAGCAGCACAGATACGCAGTATTTT
j_gene: TRBJ1-3; d_gene: TRBD1; v_gene: TRBV6-6; abundance: NA; CDR3aa: CASTFLTGVSGNTIYF; CDR3nt: TGTGCCAGCACTTTCCTTACAGGGGTCTCTGGAAACACCATATATTTT
j_gene: TRBJ2-1; d_gene: NA; v_gene: TRBV10-1; abundance: few; CDR3aa: CASSESSYEQFF; CDR3nt: TGCGCCAGCAGTGAGTCTAGCTATGAGCAGTTCTTC
j_gene: TRBJ1-2; d_gene: NA; v_gene: TRBV27; abundance: NA; CDR3aa: CASSLQGTRRGYTF; CDR3nt: TGTGCCAGCAGTTTACAGGGGACGAGGCGGGGCTACACCTTC
j_gene: TRBJ2-2; d_gene: TRBD1; v_gene: TRBV6-5; abundance: NA; CDR3aa: CASSYSTGGRGLFF; CDR3nt: TGTGCCAGCAGTTACTCGACAGGGGGCAGGGGGCTGTTTTTT
j_gene: TRBJ2-2; d_gene: NA; v_gene: TRBV6-5; abundance: NA; CDR3aa: CASRKVRGDGELFF; CDR3nt: TGTGCCAGCAGGAAGGTCAGGGGAGACGGGGAGCTGTTTTTT
j_gene: TRBJ1-2; d_gene: NA; v_gene: TRBV6-5; abundance: NA; CDR3aa: CASRNDRTYYGYTF; CDR3nt: TGTGCCAGCAGAAACGACAGGACCTACTATGGCTACACCTTC
j_gene: TRBJ1-1; d_gene: NA; v_gene: TRBV9; abundance: NA; CDR3aa: CASSAVFGGTEAFF; CDR3nt: TGTGCCAGCAGCGCGGTTTTCGGGGGCACTGAAGCTTTCTTT
j_gene: TRBJ2-7; d_gene: TRBD1; v_gene: TRBV28; abundance: NA; CDR3aa: CASSLAVGQGSPYEQYF; CDR3nt: TGTGCCAGCAGTTTAGCAGTCGGACAGGGGTCTCCCTACGAGCAGTACTTC
j_gene: TRBJ1-5; d_gene: NA; v_gene: TRBV5-6; abundance: NA; CDR3aa: CASSLRGSNQPQHF; CDR3nt: TGTGCCAGCAGCTTACGGGGAAGCAATCAGCCCCAGCATTTT